These 17 T cell receptor beta chains originate from one sample sequenced in a study of beta chain features in type 1 diabetes. Study-wide points: Shorter TCRB CDR3s, moderately but significantly so, were found in Type 1 diabetes patients in all four CD4+ subsets.

The isolated RNA, all of it, was reverse transcribed, so expressed TCRB transcripts were what got sequenced. Libraries were prepared by immunoSEQ multiplex PCR; TCRdb keeps only in-frame clonotypes and omits some of them. This repertoire shows about 240,000 clones, roughly 13% found once; its top ten account for about 0.018%. Antigens of these TCRs are unknown. Sequences were obtained from naive CD4+ T cells from blood. The source of these receptors is a man younger than 40 with type 1 diabetes.

This clone has just a few counts. V and J are TRBV9 and TRBJ2-7; D unclear. This CDR3 is 15 amino acids long. Trimming cost V 4 bases and J 3 bases, with 17 bases left between them. Germline CDR1 reads SGDLS; CDR2 reads YYNGEE. The CDR3 reads CASSPYEAVSYEQYF. DNA of the CDR3: TGTGCCAGCAGCCCATACGAGGCCGTCAGCTACGAGCAGTACTTC.

This clone came up a few times. The chain carries TRBV19 and TRBJ2-2; 9 bases fit TRBD2. The V segment lost 8 bases and the J segment 7 bases; nucleotides outside the gene matches: 11. Per the germline V gene, CDR1 is LNHDA and CDR2 is SQIVND (reference sequence). CDR3 length: 15 amino acids. The CDR3 region has the DNA TGTGCCAGTGCGGAGTTAGCGGGAGATAACGGGGAGCTGTTTTTT. It codes for CASAELAGDNGELFF. Full variable domain (missing parts from reference TRBV19 and TRBJ2-2): DGGITQSPKYLFRKEGQNVTLSCEQNLNHDAMYWYRQDPGQGLRLIYYSQIVNDFQKGDIAEGYSVSREKKESFPLTVTSAQKNPTAFYLCASAELAGDNGELFFGEGSRLTVL.

This clone was seen a handful of times. V is TRBV5-1 and J is TRBJ1-5; 7 nucleotides agree with TRBD1. Per germline, CDR1 SGHRS and CDR2 YFSETQ. Trimming removed 3 bases from V and 0 bases from J; junction bases left unmatched: 3. The CDR3 totals 15 residues. The CDR3 is CASSSTGNSNQPQHF. CDR3 coding DNA: TGCGCCAGCAGCTCGACAGGGAATAGCAATCAGCCCCAGCATTTT.

This rearrangement joins TRBV7-2 to TRBJ2-2; unclear D gene. This CDR3 region has 15 residues. CDR1 and CDR2 from the germline V gene are SGHTA and FQGNSA. Trimming stripped 5 bases from V and 0 bases from J, with 10 bases between. The CDR3 sequence is CASSPQVANTGELFF. The CDR3 DNA sequence: TGTGCCAGCAGCCCTCAGGTTGCGAACACCGGGGAGCTGTTTTTT.

The chain uses TRBV9 and TRBJ2-7, with TRBD2 matching over 14 bases. The germline gives CDR1 SGDLS, CDR2 YYNGEE. The V and J ends lost 3 bases and 0 bases, in that order; junction bases with no gene match: 8. This CDR3 is 18 amino acids long. The DNA for the CDR3 is TGTGCCAGCAGCGCCGGGACTAGCGGGGGCTCGAGCTCCTACGAGCAGTACTTC. Translated, it gives CASSAGTSGGSSSYEQYF.

The chain couples TRBV29-1 to TRBJ2-1, with D unclear. V lost 4 bases and J lost 9, with 13 bases in between. CDR1 is SQVTM, CDR2 ANQGSEA, per germline. This CDR3 is 12 amino acids long. Here the CDR3 reads CSVGFPGREQFF. Written as DNA, the CDR3 is TGCAGCGTTGGATTCCCAGGCCGTGAGCAGTTCTTC.

The chain recombines TRBV14 with TRBJ2-7; TRBD2 matches 8 bases. Unmatched junction bases numbered 6, after V lost 6 bases and J lost 2 bases. Germline V gene data show CDR1 as SGHDN and CDR2 as FVKESK. The CDR3 spans 14 residues. The CDR3 DNA reads TGTGCCAGCAGGGCGGCGGGGGGTACCTACGAGCAGTACTTC. Translation gives CASRAAGGTYEQYF.

This chain uses TRBV5-4 with TRBJ1-1; D uncertain. CDR1 is SGHNT, CDR2 YYREEE, per germline (reference sequence). The CDR3 is made up of 15 amino acids. The ends were cut back, 1 base at V and 0 bases at J, with 10 bases in the middle. CDR3 coding DNA: TGTGCCAGCAGCTTGAGCGGTACGCTGAACACTGAAGCTTTCTTT. Its protein product is CASSLSGTLNTEAFF.

The rearrangement uses TRBV7-2 and TRBJ2-1; TRBD1 aligns across 7 bases. CDR1 is SGHTA, CDR2 FQGNSA, per germline. The length of the CDR3 is 13 residues. V trimming: 5 bases; J trimming: 7 bases; junction bases outside the gene matches: 5. CDR3 sequence (DNA): TGTGCCAGCAGCGTGGGACAGCAGAATGAGCAGTTCTTC. Translation: CASSVGQQNEQFF.

A few counts support this clone. The V call is TRBV20-1, the J call TRBJ2-1, with a weak D call TRBD2 (6 bases). CDR1 is DFQATT, CDR2 SNEGSKA, per germline (reference sequence). The CDR3 contains 11 residues. With 6 bases removed from V and 3 bases from J, the gap between germline ends came to 6 bases. CDR3 protein: CSARGYNEQFF. CDR3 DNA sequence: TGCAGTGCGCGGGGCTACAATGAGCAGTTCTTC.

This clone occurred a few times. The rearrangement joins TRBV6-5 to TRBJ2-5, with D hard to call. The CDR3 spans 12 residues. Trimming left V 6 bases short and J 7 bases short, with 12 bases between. In germline, CDR1 is MNHEY, CDR2 SVGAGI. The CDR3 region is CASRPGRGTQYF. The CDR3, as DNA: TGTGCCAGCAGACCCGGCCGAGGGACCCAGTACTTC.

This clone has a handful of counts. The V and J genes are TRBV7-9 and TRBJ2-4; 8 bases align to TRBD2. V lost 1 base, J lost 0 bases, and 2 bases stayed unmatched. The CDR3 consists of 16 residues. The V gene's germline CDR1 is SEHNR and CDR2 FQNEAQ (reference sequence). The chain's CDR3 is CASSLGAGGAKNIQYF. The CDR3 region has the DNA TGTGCCAGCAGCTTAGGGGCGGGGGGAGCCAAAAACATTCAGTACTTC.

The gene calls are TRBV6-5 and TRBJ2-1, with 8 positions matching TRBD2. The junction had 8 bases not matched to a gene; V was cut back by 3 bases and J by 4 bases. Germline V gives CDR1 MNHEY, CDR2 SVGAGI. This CDR3 is built from 16 residues. CDR3 amino acids: CASSYDRTGGYNEQFF. In DNA, the CDR3 is TGTGCCAGCAGTTATGACAGGACGGGAGGGTACAATGAGCAGTTCTTC.

This clone showed up just a few times. The V call is TRBV6-4, the J call TRBJ1-2; D is undetermined. The CDR3 extends over 12 amino acids. Germline-derived CDR1 and CDR2 are MRHNA and SNTAGT. V was clipped by 6 bases and J by 8 bases, with 13 bases between them. The CDR3 sequence is CASREPPGGYTF. The CDR3 DNA is TGTGCCAGCAGAGAACCACCAGGAGGCTACACCTTC.

This clone was seen only a few times. The V call is TRBV7-2, the J call TRBJ2-7; D may be TRBD2 (6 bases). The germline V gene encodes CDR1 SGHTA and CDR2 FQGNSA. V lost 5 bases and J 3 bases, leaving 14 bases between the germline ends. The CDR3 runs 14 residues. The CDR3 DNA reads as TGTGCCAGCAGCCCCGGAGGGAATATCTACGAGCAGTACTTC. Translated, it gives CASSPGGNIYEQYF.

The CDR3 here is CASSLGPDTYEQYF. The CDR3 DNA reads as TGTGCCAGCAGCTTAGGGCCGGACACCTACGAGCAGTACTTC. The chain employs TRBV13 and TRBJ2-7; D is possibly TRBD1 (5 bases). V was cut by 0 bases and J by 2 bases, with 8 bases left in between. In germline, CDR1 is PRHDT, CDR2 FYEKMQ (reference sequence). The CDR3 loop spans 14 amino acids.

The rearrangement uses TRBV7-2 and TRBJ2-7; 12 nucleotides agree with TRBD2. The V gene end was trimmed by 4 bases and the J gene end by 4 bases; junction bases not matched to a gene: 5. The CDR3 spans 15 residues. From germline, CDR1 is SGHTA and CDR2 FQGNSA. CDR3 in amino acids: CASSSPGLAGYEQYF. DNA of the CDR3: TGTGCCAGCAGCTCACCGGGACTAGCGGGTTACGAGCAGTACTTC.